Listed here are 2 T cell receptor beta chains from one sample, sequenced in a study of CD8+ T cells in alopecia areata. In each case, RNA was isolated and then reverse transcribed into cDNA as the sequencing template. Generated by immunoSEQ multiplex PCR, the TCRdb table keeps only in-frame clones and is missing some. Here the sample spans some 170,000 clones, roughly 66% being singletons. The material was CD8+ T cells sorted from blood, obtained at week 0. These receptors all come from a human donor with alopecia areata.

This clone was seen a few times. The chain couples TRBV2 to TRBJ2-5; TRBD2 aligns across 7 bases. CDR3 length equals 16 residues. Looked up from germline, CDR1 is SNHLY and CDR2 is FYNNEI. Trimming removed 0 bases from V and 3 bases from J; junction bases left unmatched: 7. CDR3 nucleotide sequence: TGTGCCAGCAGTGAAGCGCTTACGGGGGGAGAAGAGACCCAGTACTTC. Translation: CASSEALTGGEETQYF.

This clone has only a few counts. The chain is built from TRBV29-1 and TRBJ1-2; D uncertain. The CDR3 runs 14 residues. Germline V CDR1 and CDR2: SQVTM, ANQGSEA. V was shortened by 0 bases and J by 8 bases, with 16 bases between the two germline ends. The CDR3 nucleotides read TGCAGCGTTGAAGAATACTACGGCCAGGAGGGCTACACCTTC. It specifies CSVEEYYGQEGYTF. The complete variable domain, with remaining parts taken from reference TRBV29-1 and TRBJ1-2, reads SAVISQKPSRDICQRGTSLTIQCQVDSQVTMMFWYRQQPGQSLTLIATANQGSEATYESGFVIDKFPISRPNLTFSTLTVSNMSPEDSSIYLCSVEEYYGQEGYTFGSGTRLTVV.